The 18 T cell receptor beta chains given below trace back to one sample, sequenced in a study of T-cell reconstitution after alpha-beta-depleted transplantation in children. Unique molecular identifiers were incorporated during preparation of the TCRbeta library. Via MiXCR, TCRdb re-called the PCR reads, giving one row per CDR3 protein. Of hundreds of thousands of distinct CDR3 sequences listed, about an eighth are singletons. This specimen was PBMCs, taken from the stem cell graft. These receptors originate from a human donor who donated a stem cell graft to a child with Fanconi anemia.

This clonotype turned up a few times. This chain links TRBV12-3 or TRBV12-4 with TRBJ1-4; a possible D gene is TRBD1 (5 bases). Trimming stripped 1 base from V and 10 bases from J, with 13 bases between. The CDR3 spans 14 residues. The CDR3 nucleotides are TGTGCCAGCAGTTTAGGGACACAAAGCGGAAAACTGTTTTTT. Protein sequence: CASSLGTQSGKLFF.

J is TRBJ1-2 and V is TRBV3-1; D ambiguous. From germline, CDR1 is LGHDT and CDR2 YNNKEL (reference sequence). V was cut by 0 bases and J by 8 bases, with 7 bases left in between. The CDR3 extends over 12 amino acids. The CDR3 protein is CASSQDERGYTF. The DNA for the CDR3 is TGTGCCAGCAGCCAAGATGAGAGGGGCTACACCTTC.

This clonotype was picked up many times. This chain links TRBV6-5 with TRBJ1-1; 11 bases map to TRBD1. Per the germline V gene, CDR1 is MNHEY and CDR2 is SVGAGI. Unmatched junction bases numbered 12, after V lost 6 bases and J lost 3 bases. The CDR3 has 17 residues. This chain's CDR3 is CASSLIRDRGSDTEAFF. The CDR3, as DNA: TGTGCCAGCAGCCTCATTAGGGACAGGGGGAGTGACACTGAAGCTTTCTTT.

V is TRBV6-2 or TRBV6-3 and J is TRBJ1-1; D possibly corresponds to TRBD1 (5 bases). V was cut by 2 bases and J by 7 bases, with 11 bases left in between. The length of the CDR3 is 13 residues. The V gene's germline CDR1 is MNHEY and CDR2 SVGEGT. CDR3 protein: CASSYLRGGEAFF. The CDR3, as DNA: TGTGCCAGCAGTTACCTCCGGGGCGGTGAAGCTTTCTTT.

The V call is TRBV3-1, the J call TRBJ2-3; unclear D gene. V was clipped by 0 bases and J by 1 base, with 8 bases between them. The CDR3 contains 15 residues. CDR1 is LGHDT and CDR2 is YNNKEL in the germline V gene (reference sequence). DNA for the CDR3: TGTGCCAGCAGCCAAGAGTGGGTACGCACAGATACGCAGTATTTT. It translates to CASSQEWVRTDTQYF.

This clonotype was recorded at least ten times. This chain connects TRBV29-1 to TRBJ1-1, with 7 bases matching TRBD1. The CDR3 totals 13 residues. In germline, CDR1 is SQVTM, CDR2 ANQGSEA. With 7 bases clipped from V and 3 bases from J, the junction kept 8 bases outside the gene matches. The CDR3 loop reads CSAAGGTDTEAFF. The CDR3 region has the DNA TGCAGCGCCGCAGGGGGGACGGACACTGAAGCTTTCTTT.

The chain uses TRBV6-1 and TRBJ1-2, with D tentatively TRBD1 (6 bases). This CDR3 is built from 12 residues. The germline V gene encodes CDR1 MNHNS and CDR2 SASEGT. Trimming shortened V by 6 bases and J by 6 bases, and 11 bases separated the two germline ends. CDR3 protein: CASRPGGHGYTF. Written as DNA, the CDR3 is TGTGCCAGCAGGCCCGGGGGGCATGGCTACACCTTC.

This clonotype appeared a few times. This chain joins TRBV7-9 and TRBJ1-1; TRBD1 is a possible D gene (6 bases). V was shortened by 0 bases and J by 6 bases, with 11 bases between the two germline ends. CDR1 and CDR2 from the germline V gene are SEHNR and FQNEAQ (reference sequence). CDR3 size: 14 residues. CDR3 in amino acids: CASSLAQRTAEAFF. CDR3 coding DNA: TGTGCCAGCAGCTTAGCGCAGAGGACAGCTGAAGCTTTCTTT.

This clonotype occurred many times. This rearrangement joins TRBV12-3 or TRBV12-4 to TRBJ1-4, with D uncertain. Trimming shortened V by 3 bases and J by 7 bases, and 15 bases separated the two germline ends. CDR3 length: 15 residues. The CDR3 protein is CASSFLASTGEKLFF. The CDR3 DNA reads as TGTGCCAGCAGTTTCCTCGCCTCCACCGGTGAAAAACTGTTTTTT.

This clonotype was detected ten times or more. The CDR3 sequence: CSARDRSGRGTVTRRAEAFF. For the CDR3, the DNA is TGCAGTGCTAGAGATCGTTCTGGGAGGGGGACTGTCACCCGAAGGGCTGAAGCTTTCTTT. The chain couples TRBV20-1 to TRBJ1-1, with D tentatively TRBD1 (6 bases). This CDR3 comprises 20 residues. Germline V gene data show CDR1 as DFQATT and CDR2 as SNEGSKA (reference sequence). Trimming removed 0 bases from V and 6 bases from J, with 32 bases in between.

In this sample, this clonotype turned up a few times. The genes are TRBV30 and TRBJ1-3; TRBD1 might be the D (5 bases). Per the germline V gene, CDR1 is GTSNPN and CDR2 is SVGIG (reference sequence). CDR3 length equals 12 residues. The CDR3 sequence is CAGHSSGNTIYF. For the CDR3, the DNA is TGTGCGGGGCACTCCTCTGGAAACACCATATATTTT.

This clonotype was seen more than once but under ten times. The rearrangement joins TRBV18 to TRBJ1-1; tentatively, D is TRBD1 (6 bases). The V end was cut by 2 bases, the J end by 3 bases, with 7 bases between. Germline loops: CDR1 KGHSH, CDR2 LQKENI. The CDR3 runs 13 residues. The CDR3 sequence is CASSPNRDTEAFF. The CDR3 coding sequence is TGTGCCAGCTCACCAAACAGGGACACTGAAGCTTTCTTT.

The rearrangement joins TRBV20-1 to TRBJ1-1; D gene ambiguous. Germline CDR1 and CDR2: DFQATT and SNEGSKA (reference sequence). The CDR3 spans 13 residues. Trimming removed 3 bases from V and 8 bases from J, with 16 bases in between. CDR3 DNA: TGCAGTGCTAGCCCTACGGTCACAGTCGAAGCTTTCTTT. Amino acid sequence: CSASPTVTVEAFF.

This clonotype showed up many times. This chain connects TRBV25-1 to TRBJ1-1; weak D call: TRBD1 (5 bases). Trimming shortened V by 4 bases and J by 4 bases, and 10 bases separated the two germline ends. This CDR3 has 13 amino acids. From germline, CDR1 is MGHDK and CDR2 SYGVNS. The CDR3 DNA reads TGTGCCAGCAGTGTTGGGGGTAGCACTGAAGCTTTCTTT. It translates to CASSVGGSTEAFF. The entire variable domain, with the rest obtained from reference TRBV25-1 and TRBJ1-1, is as follows: EADIYQTPRYLVIGTGKKITLECSQTMGHDKMYWYQQDPGMELHLIHYSYGVNSTEKGDLSSESTVSRIRTEHFPLTLESARPSHTSQYLCASSVGGSTEAFFGQGTRLTVV.

The chain recombines TRBV20-1 with TRBJ2-3, with D perhaps assigned TRBD1 or TRBD2 (5 bases each). V was cut by 4 bases and J by 3 bases, with 29 bases left in between. The CDR3 is 19 amino acids. Germline loops: CDR1 DFQATT, CDR2 SNEGSKA (reference sequence). The chain's CDR3 is CSANSYSRDPLGSTDTQYF. The CDR3 DNA sequence: TGCAGTGCTAATTCTTACAGCCGGGACCCCCTGGGGAGTACAGATACGCAGTATTTT.

The rearrangement uses TRBV14 and TRBJ2-7, with D tentatively TRBD1 (6 bases). The CDR3 runs to 13 residues. Per germline, CDR1 SGHDN and CDR2 FVKESK. The CDR3, as DNA: TGTGTCAGCAGCCATGCAGGGGTCGGGGAGCAGTACGTC. It encodes CVSSHAGVGEQYV.

This clonotype was observed many times. CDR3: CSARDEGSALIADTQYF. For the CDR3, the DNA is TGCAGTGCTAGAGATGAGGGTAGCGCGTTAATCGCGGATACGCAGTATTTT. This rearrangement joins TRBV20-1 to TRBJ2-3, with D perhaps matching TRBD2 (5 bases). Germline V gene data show CDR1 as DFQATT and CDR2 as SNEGSKA (reference sequence). Trimming left V 0 bases short and J 6 bases short, with 22 bases between. The CDR3 consists of 17 residues.

This clonotype was counted at least ten times. The V and J genes are TRBV20-1 and TRBJ1-2, with 10 positions matching TRBD1. The CDR3 runs to 16 residues. Germline V gene lookup returns CDR1 DFQATT and CDR2 SNEGSKA (reference sequence). The ends lost 0 bases at V and 4 bases at J; junction bases unmatched: 8. Written as DNA, the CDR3 is TGCAGTGCTAGAGAGACCGGGACAGGGGTTGCCTATGGCTACACCTTC. This encodes CSARETGTGVAYGYTF.